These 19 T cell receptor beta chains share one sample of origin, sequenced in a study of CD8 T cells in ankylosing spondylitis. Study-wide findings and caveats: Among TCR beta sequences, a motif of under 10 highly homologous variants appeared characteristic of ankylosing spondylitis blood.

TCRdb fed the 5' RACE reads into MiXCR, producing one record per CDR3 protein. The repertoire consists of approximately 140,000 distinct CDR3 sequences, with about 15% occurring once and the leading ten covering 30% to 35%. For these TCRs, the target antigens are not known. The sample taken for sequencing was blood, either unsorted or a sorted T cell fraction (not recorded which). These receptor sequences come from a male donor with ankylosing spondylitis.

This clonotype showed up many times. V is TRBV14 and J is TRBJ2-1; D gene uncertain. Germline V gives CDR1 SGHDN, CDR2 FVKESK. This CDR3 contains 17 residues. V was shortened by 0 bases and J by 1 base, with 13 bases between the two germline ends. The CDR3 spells CASSQELSGGSYNEQFF. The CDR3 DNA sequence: TGTGCCAGCAGCCAAGAACTTAGTGGCGGATCCTACAATGAGCAGTTCTTC.

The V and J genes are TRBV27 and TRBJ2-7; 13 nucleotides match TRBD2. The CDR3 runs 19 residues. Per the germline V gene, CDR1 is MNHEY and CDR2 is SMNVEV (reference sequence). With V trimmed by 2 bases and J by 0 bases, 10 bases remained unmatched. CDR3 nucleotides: TGTGCCAGCAGTTTAGTCGGACTAGCGGGAGTCAGGAGCTCCTACGAGCAGTACTTC. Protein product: CASSLVGLAGVRSSYEQYF.

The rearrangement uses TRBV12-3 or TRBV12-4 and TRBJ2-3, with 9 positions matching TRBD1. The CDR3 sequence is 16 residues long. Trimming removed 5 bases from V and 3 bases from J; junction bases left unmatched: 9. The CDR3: CASSSSRDRETDTQYF. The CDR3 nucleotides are TGTGCCAGCAGTAGCTCCCGGGACAGGGAAACAGATACGCAGTATTTT.

Written as DNA, the CDR3 is TGTGCCAGCAGCGTAGGGACCTTTGAGGAGACCCAGTACTTC. Protein sequence: CASSVGTFEETQYF. V gene TRBV9 combines with J gene TRBJ2-5; D call uncertain. Germline lookup yields CDR1 SGDLS and CDR2 YYNGEE. V gave up 0 bases and J gave up 5 bases, with 11 bases separating them. The CDR3 length is 14 residues.

CDR3 sequence: CASSVGASAKNIQYF. The CDR3 nucleotides read TGTGCCAGCAGCGTCGGGGCTTCGGCCAAAAACATTCAGTACTTC. The genes are TRBV9 and TRBJ2-4; D is possibly TRBD1 or TRBD2 (5 bases each). The CDR3 loop spans 15 amino acids. V lost 2 bases and J 1 base, leaving 10 bases between the germline ends. Germline values: CDR1 SGDLS, CDR2 YYNGEE.

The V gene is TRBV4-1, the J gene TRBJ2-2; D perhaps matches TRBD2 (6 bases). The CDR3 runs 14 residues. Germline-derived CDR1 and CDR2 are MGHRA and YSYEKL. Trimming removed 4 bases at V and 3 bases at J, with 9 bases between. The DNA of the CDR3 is TGCGCCAGCAGCCCGGGACTCTACACCGGGGAGCTGTTTTTT. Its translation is CASSPGLYTGELFF.

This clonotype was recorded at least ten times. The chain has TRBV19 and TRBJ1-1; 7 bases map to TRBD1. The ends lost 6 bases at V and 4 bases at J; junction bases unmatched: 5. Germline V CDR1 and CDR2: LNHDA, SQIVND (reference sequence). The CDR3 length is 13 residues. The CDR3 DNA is TGTGCCAGTAGCCAGGGGGGAGGCACTGAAGCTTTCTTT. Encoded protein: CASSQGGGTEAFF. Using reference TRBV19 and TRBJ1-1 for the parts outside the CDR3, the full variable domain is DGGITQSPKYLFRKEGQNVTLSCEQNLNHDAMYWYRQDPGQGLRLIYYSQIVNDFQKGDIAEGYSVSREKKESFPLTVTSAQKNPTAFYLCASSQGGGTEAFFGQGTRLTVV.

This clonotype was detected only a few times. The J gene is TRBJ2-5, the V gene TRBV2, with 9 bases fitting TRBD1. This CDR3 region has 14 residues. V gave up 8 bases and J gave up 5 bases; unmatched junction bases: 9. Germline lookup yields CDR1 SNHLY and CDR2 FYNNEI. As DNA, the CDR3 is TGTGCCAGCGATGACCCGGGACAGGGTGAGACCCAGTACTTC. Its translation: CASDDPGQGETQYF.

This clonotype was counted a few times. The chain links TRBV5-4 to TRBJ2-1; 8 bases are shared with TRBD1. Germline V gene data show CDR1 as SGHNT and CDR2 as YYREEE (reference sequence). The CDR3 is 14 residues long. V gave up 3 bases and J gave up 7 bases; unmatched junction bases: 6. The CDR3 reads CASSSSGGYNEQFF. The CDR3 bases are TGTGCCAGCAGCTCCTCAGGGGGCTATAATGAGCAGTTCTTC. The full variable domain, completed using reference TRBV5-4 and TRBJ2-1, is ETGVTQSPTHLIKTRGQQVTLRCSSQSGHNTVSWYQQALGQGPQFIFQYYREEENGRGNFPPRFSGLQFPNYSSELNVNALELDDSALYLCASSSSGGYNEQFFGPGTRLTVL.

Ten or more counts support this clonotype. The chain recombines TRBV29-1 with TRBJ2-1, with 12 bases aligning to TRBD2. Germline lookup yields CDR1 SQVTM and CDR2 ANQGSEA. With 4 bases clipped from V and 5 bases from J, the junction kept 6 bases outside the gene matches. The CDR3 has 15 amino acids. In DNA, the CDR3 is TGCAGCGTTGGACTAGCGGGAGCTCTCGACAATGAGCAGTTCTTC. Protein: CSVGLAGALDNEQFF.

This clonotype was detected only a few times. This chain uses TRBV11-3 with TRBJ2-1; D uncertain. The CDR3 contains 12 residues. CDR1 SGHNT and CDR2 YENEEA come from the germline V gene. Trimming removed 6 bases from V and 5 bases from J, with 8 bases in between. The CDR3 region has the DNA TGTGCCAGCAGGGACGGTAACAATGAGCAGTTCTTC. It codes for CASRDGNNEQFF.

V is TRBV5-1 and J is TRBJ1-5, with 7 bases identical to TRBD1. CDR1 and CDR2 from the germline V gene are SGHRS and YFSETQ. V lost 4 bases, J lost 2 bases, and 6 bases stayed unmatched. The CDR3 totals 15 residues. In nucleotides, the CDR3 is TGCGCCAGCAGCCCTGGAGGGGGCGGCAATCAGCCCCAGCATTTT. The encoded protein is CASSPGGGGNQPQHF.

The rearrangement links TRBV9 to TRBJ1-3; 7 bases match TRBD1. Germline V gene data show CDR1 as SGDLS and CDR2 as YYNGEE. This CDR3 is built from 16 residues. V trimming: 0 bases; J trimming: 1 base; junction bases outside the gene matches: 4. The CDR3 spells CASSVEDRTSGNTIYF. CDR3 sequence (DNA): TGTGCCAGCAGCGTAGAGGACAGGACATCTGGAAACACCATATATTTT. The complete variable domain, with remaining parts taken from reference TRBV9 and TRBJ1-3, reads DSGVTQTPKHLITATGQRVTLRCSPRSGDLSVYWYQQSLDQGLQFLIQYYNGEERAKGNILERFSAQQFPDLHSELNLSSLELGDSALYFCASSVEDRTSGNTIYFGEGSWLTVV.

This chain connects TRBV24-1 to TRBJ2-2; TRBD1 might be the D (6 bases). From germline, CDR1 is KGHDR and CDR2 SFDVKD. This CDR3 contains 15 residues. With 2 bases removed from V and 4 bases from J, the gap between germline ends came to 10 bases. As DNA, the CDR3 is TGTGCCACCAGTGATTCAGGGGTAGCCACCGGGGAGCTGTTTTTT. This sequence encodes CATSDSGVATGELFF.

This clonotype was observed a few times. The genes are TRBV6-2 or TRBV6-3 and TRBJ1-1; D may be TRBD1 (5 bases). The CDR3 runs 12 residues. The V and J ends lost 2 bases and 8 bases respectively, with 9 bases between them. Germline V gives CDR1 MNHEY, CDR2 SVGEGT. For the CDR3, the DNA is TGTGCCAGCAGTTACATGGACATGGAAGCTTTCTTT. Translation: CASSYMDMEAFF.

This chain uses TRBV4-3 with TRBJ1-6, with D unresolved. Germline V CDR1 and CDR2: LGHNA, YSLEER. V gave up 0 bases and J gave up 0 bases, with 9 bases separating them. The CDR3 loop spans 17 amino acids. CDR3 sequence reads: CASSQDPVSSYNSPLHF. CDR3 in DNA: TGCGCCAGCAGCCAAGATCCCGTTAGCTCCTATAATTCACCCCTCCACTTT.

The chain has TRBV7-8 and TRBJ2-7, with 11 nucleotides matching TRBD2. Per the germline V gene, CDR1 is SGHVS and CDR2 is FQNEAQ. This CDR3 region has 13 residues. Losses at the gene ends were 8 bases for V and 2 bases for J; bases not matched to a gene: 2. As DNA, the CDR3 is TGTGCCAGCCTGGGACTAGCGGCCTACGAGCAGTACTTC. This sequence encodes CASLGLAAYEQYF.

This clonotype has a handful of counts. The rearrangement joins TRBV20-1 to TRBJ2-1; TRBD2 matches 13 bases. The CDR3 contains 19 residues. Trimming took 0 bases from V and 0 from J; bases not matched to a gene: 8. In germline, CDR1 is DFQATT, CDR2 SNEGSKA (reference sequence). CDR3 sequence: CSARDLGLAGAPSYNEQFF. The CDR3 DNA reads TGCAGTGCTAGAGATCTTGGACTAGCGGGAGCCCCCTCCTACAATGAGCAGTTCTTC.

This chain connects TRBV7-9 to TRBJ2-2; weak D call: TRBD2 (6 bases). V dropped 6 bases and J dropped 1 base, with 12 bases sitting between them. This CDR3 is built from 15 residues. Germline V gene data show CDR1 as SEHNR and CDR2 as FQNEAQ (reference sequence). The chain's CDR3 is CASSIAEMNTGELFF. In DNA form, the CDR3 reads TGTGCCAGCAGTATAGCGGAGATGAACACCGGGGAGCTGTTTTTT.